This T cell receptor beta chain emerged from a study of cytomegalovirus exposure and HLA in healthy donors. Findings of the study overall: Researchers reportedly found TCR beta sequences accurately predicted most subjects' HLA-A and HLA-B alleles. Whilst most TCR sequences proved rare, a subset of public TCRs occurred across many donors. Among the CMV-associated chains, a few were confirmed in vitro as specific for CMV antigens.

With 60 Vbeta and 13 Jbeta primers, the PCR was carried out. Generated by immunoSEQ multiplex PCR, the TCRdb table keeps only in-frame clones and is missing some. There are around 80,000 clones in the sample; 78% occur only once, and less than 2% lies in the top ten. This clone has more than one count but fewer than ten. The antigen remains unidentified. The CDR3 is made up of 14 amino acids. The V gene lost 4 bases and the J gene lost 1 base, with 10 bases spanning the gap. Germline-derived CDR1 and CDR2 are MNHNY and SVGAGI (reference sequence). The chain couples TRBV6-6 to TRBJ1-1; TRBD1 might be the D (6 bases). This receptor was taken from a man in his forties in good health and CMV-seronegative. The sample taken for sequencing was PBMCs. CDR3 sequence: CASSFDRKNTEAFF. The CDR3 nucleotides read TGTGCCAGCAGTTTCGACAGGAAGAACACTGAAGCTTTCTTT.